This TCR beta chain originates from a study of T cell responses to AZD1222 COVID-19 vaccine. Whole-study results and caveats: The CD4 TCRs associated with vaccination extended across spike and predominated at 160-218 and 743-854.

V shed 2 bases, J shed 1 base, and the junction held 3 bases outside the gene matches. Germline V CDR1 and CDR2: GTSNPN, SVGIG (reference sequence). This CDR3 contains 16 residues. TCRdb's copy holds only in-frame clones and misses some; the assay was immunoSEQ multiplex PCR. The sample carries some 140,000 clones, more than 85% recorded once. This clone was observed once. Its antigen remains unknown. The chain employs TRBV30 and TRBJ2-5, with TRBD2 identical over 14 bases. This specimen consisted of peripheral blood, obtained on day 0 of AZD1222 vaccination. The TCR sequence derives from an adult in good health. For the CDR3, the DNA is TGTGCCTGGAGTCACGGGACTAGCGGGAGCCAAGAGACCCAGTACTTC. Protein product: CAWSHGTSGSQETQYF.